The 5 T cell receptor beta chains below all came from one sample that was sequenced in a study of blood T cell repertoires in COVID-19. The protocol was immunoSEQ multiplex PCR, while the TCRdb copy is restricted to in-frame clones and leaves out a portion. The table lists some 250,000 clones, 88% of them singletons. Specimen: peripheral blood. The receptors derive from a woman aged 40-49 years who had recovered from COVID-19.

This clone showed up just once. This chain joins TRBV10-3 and TRBJ1-1; D is possibly TRBD1 (6 bases). CDR1 and CDR2 from the germline V gene are ENHRY and SYGVKD. With 4 bases removed from V and 7 bases from J, the gap between germline ends came to 10 bases. The CDR3 is made up of 12 amino acids. For the CDR3, the DNA is TGTGCCATCAGTGTTGGGGGCAGTGAAGCTTTCTTT. It encodes CAISVGGSEAFF.

V and J are TRBV9 and TRBJ2-2, with a tentative D call TRBD2 (6 bases). Trimming removed 0 bases from V and 3 bases from J, with 9 bases in between. The CDR3 is 15 amino acids. Germline V gene sequence: CDR1 SGDLS, CDR2 YYNGEE. The CDR3 region has the DNA TGTGCCAGCAGCGTAGGAGCGGGCCACACCGGGGAGCTGTTTTTT. Its translation: CASSVGAGHTGELFF.

V gene TRBV5-1 combines with J gene TRBJ1-1; perhaps TRBD1 as D (6 bases). Trimming took off 4 bases at V and 1 base at J, with 8 bases between the two ends. The CDR3 is 13 amino acids. Germline V gene sequence: CDR1 SGHRS, CDR2 YFSETQ. The CDR3 DNA reads as TGCGCCAGCAGCACGGGACAGAACACTGAAGCTTTCTTT. It encodes CASSTGQNTEAFF.

CDR3 sequence (DNA): TGTGCCACCAGTGACCCGACAGGGGGCTCCTACGAGCAGTACTTC. Translating gives CATSDPTGGSYEQYF. The chain joins TRBV24-1 to TRBJ2-7, with TRBD1 matching 9 bases. Trimming took 4 bases from V and 0 from J; bases not matched to a gene: 3. The CDR3 has 15 amino acids. Germline CDR1 is KGHDR and CDR2 is SFDVKD.

V and J are TRBV11-2 and TRBJ1-1; D ambiguous. CDR3 length: 12 amino acids. Trimming removed 0 bases from V and 7 bases from J, with 6 bases in between. Germline V gene sequence: CDR1 SGHAT, CDR2 FQNNGV. CDR3 in DNA: TGTGCCAGCAGCTTAGATCAGGTTGAAGCTTTCTTT. Translation gives CASSLDQVEAFF.